This T cell receptor (beta chain) was recorded in a study of blood T cell repertoires in COVID-19. Study at large: Sites in the United States, Italy and Spain provided acute and convalescent COVID-19 samples. T cells, B-cell-depleted T cells, or PBMCs supplied cDNA or gDNA.

In assigning cohorts, the study relied on participant-reported clinical history. In the original analysis: Estimation of nucleated cell counts was performed using reference gene primer amplification. Generated by immunoSEQ multiplex PCR, the TCRdb table keeps only in-frame clones and is missing some. V and J calls and clone size follow that table, whereas D and trimming were derived from the DNA. The repertoire consists of fewer than 350,000 clones, with 65% to 90% occurring once and the leading ten covering about 4.2%. The TCR was taken from a woman aged 40 to 50 with acute COVID-19. The sample taken for sequencing was PBMCs or T cells enriched from blood (not recorded which).

The CDR3 nucleotides are TGTGCCAGCGCTGCGACAGGTTTGGGCAATCAGCCCCAGCATTTT. Its translation: CASAATGLGNQPQHF. J is TRBJ1-5 and V is TRBV27; a possible D gene is TRBD1 (6 bases). Germline CDR1 and CDR2: MNHEY and SMNVEV (reference sequence). V lost 8 bases, J lost 2 bases, and 16 bases lay in between. This CDR3 contains 15 residues.